This TCR beta chain was identified in a study of blood T cell repertoires in COVID-19. Profiling relied on immunoSEQ multiplex PCR, and the TCRdb table lists in-frame clones only, not all of them. Among around 250,000 clones listed, more than 65% were seen once. The CDR3 spans 14 residues. The germline V gene encodes CDR1 ENHRY and CDR2 SYGVKD. V was clipped by 4 bases and J by 4 bases; unmatched bases: 6. The clonotype originates from a woman aged 18-35 years with acute or convalescent COVID-19. The source material was peripheral blood. The rearrangement joins TRBV10-3 to TRBJ2-7; 8 positions agree with TRBD1. DNA of the CDR3: TGTGCCATCAGTGCGCTACAGGGGGATTACGAGCAGTACTTC. This translates into CAISALQGDYEQYF.